This T cell receptor (beta chain) was documented in a study of memory CD4+ T cells and cytomegalovirus serostatus. In regard to this clone: Its antigen remains unknown. The same CDR3 is also encoded by other DNA sequences in this sample.

Here immunoSEQ multiplex PCR was the method, and the copy in TCRdb shows in-frame clones only, minus some. The data hold some 46,000 clones, with 60% to 85% observed a single time. The sort gate was single viable CD3+CD4+CD8-CD45RO+ cells for memory CD4+ T cells. Points from the study as a whole: A US-trained random forest predicted CMV serostatus with median AUC around 0.9.

Germline CDR1 is SGHVS and CDR2 is FQNEAQ. The CDR3 has 14 amino acids. Trimming pared 0 bases from V and 0 bases from J, leaving 5 bases between. Sample: memory CD4+ T cells from blood. This clonotype was obtained from an adult in good health and CMV-seronegative. V usage is TRBV7-8 and J usage is TRBJ1-2; D not certain. This CDR3 is CASSLAGANYGYTF. The CDR3 DNA reads TGTGCCAGCAGCTTAGCCGGGGCTAACTATGGCTACACCTTC.